This is a list of T cell receptor beta chains from one sample in a study of monozygotic twins with inflammatory bowel disease. TCRdb reanalyzed the 5' RACE reads, giving one entry per CDR3 protein sequence and no DNA. This sample's clone table lists around 370,000 distinct CDR3 sequences. The specimen sequenced was blood. The receptors stem from a human donor with ulcerative colitis or Crohn's disease, or a healthy co-twin of an affected twin (not recorded which). Both conserved end residues are part of each CDR3.

len: 15
v_gene: TRBV7-2
j_gene: TRBJ2-5
CDR3aa: CASSFNEGREETQYF

len: 17
v_gene: TRBV20-1
j_gene: TRBJ2-2
CDR3aa: CSAQRPRSGQGARELFF

len: 13
v_gene: TRBV29-1
j_gene: TRBJ1-2
CDR3aa: CSVVRASSDGYTF

len: 17
v_gene: TRBV7-2
j_gene: TRBJ2-6
CDR3aa: CASSLIGRASGANVLTF

len: 13
v_gene: TRBV7-9
j_gene: TRBJ1-1
CDR3aa: CASSLYKGTEAFF

len: 13
v_gene: TRBV19
j_gene: TRBJ1-5
CDR3aa: CATRAVGNQPQHF

len: 15
v_gene: TRBV6-1
j_gene: TRBJ2-7
CDR3aa: CASSTPGQGAREQYF

len: 14
v_gene: TRBV27
j_gene: TRBJ1-5
CDR3aa: CASRMGTGLQPQHF

len: 14
v_gene: TRBV14
j_gene: TRBJ2-5
CDR3aa: CASSQDILKETQYF

len: 15
v_gene: TRBV7-2
j_gene: TRBJ2-1
CDR3aa: CASRPSGGPYNEQFF

len: 16
v_gene: TRBV18
j_gene: TRBJ1-3
CDR3aa: CASSRGQSDSGNTIYF

len: 16
v_gene: TRBV27
j_gene: TRBJ2-1
CDR3aa: CASSLARTGGYNEQFF

len: 18
v_gene: TRBV2
j_gene: TRBJ1-4
CDR3aa: CASSRQIRTGETNEKLFF

len: 15
v_gene: TRBV29-1
j_gene: TRBJ2-3
CDR3aa: CSVIGTVRYTDTQYF

len: 14
v_gene: TRBV5-1
j_gene: TRBJ1-5
CDR3aa: CASSLGTLNQPQHF

len: 13
v_gene: TRBV5-1
j_gene: TRBJ2-1
CDR3aa: CASSLLAGGPRFF

len: 16
v_gene: TRBV7-2
j_gene: TRBJ2-5
CDR3aa: CASSPGWRTGRETQYF

len: 16
v_gene: TRBV20-1
j_gene: TRBJ2-7
CDR3aa: CSARDTNRGLTYEQYF

len: 16
v_gene: TRBV4-3
j_gene: TRBJ1-5
CDR3aa: CASSQDSTERKQPQHF

len: 19
v_gene: TRBV5-1
j_gene: TRBJ2-3
CDR3aa: CASSLAWGPLAGPQDTQYF

len: 16
v_gene: TRBV5-1
j_gene: TRBJ2-5
CDR3aa: CASSFTTSGGPEAQYF

len: 16
v_gene: TRBV4-3
j_gene: TRBJ2-7
CDR3aa: CASSPMAAGASYEQYF

len: 17
v_gene: TRBV7-9
j_gene: TRBJ2-7
CDR3aa: CASSLERGTSGGYEQYF

len: 23
v_gene: TRBV21-1
j_gene: TRBJ2-1
CDR3aa: CASSNPSQAWAGAFFSSYNEQFF

len: 15
v_gene: TRBV13
j_gene: TRBJ2-7
CDR3aa: CASSQGSRGPGEQYF

len: 15
v_gene: TRBV12-3/TRBV12-4
j_gene: TRBJ1-4
CDR3aa: CASSLTGATNEKLFF

len: 18
v_gene: TRBV6-7
j_gene: TRBJ2-1
CDR3aa: CASSSRLASPVSYNEQFF

len: 16
v_gene: TRBV5-5
j_gene: TRBJ1-6
CDR3aa: CASSSGPTGNNSPLHF

len: 16
v_gene: TRBV28
j_gene: TRBJ1-6
CDR3aa: CASRDAKVGYNSPLHF

len: 14
v_gene: TRBV27
j_gene: TRBJ2-5
CDR3aa: CASSLNPGGGTQYF

len: 14
v_gene: TRBV5-1
j_gene: TRBJ2-5
CDR3aa: CASSSGQAEETQYF

len: 17
v_gene: TRBV9
j_gene: TRBJ2-1
CDR3aa: CASHRRGDLGSYNEQFF

len: 13
v_gene: TRBV20-1
j_gene: TRBJ2-7
CDR3aa: CSASKGLAYEQYF

len: 11
v_gene: TRBV4-1
j_gene: TRBJ1-1
CDR3aa: CASSQDAEAFF

len: 15
v_gene: TRBV6-1
j_gene: TRBJ1-6
CDR3aa: CASSARAGTDSPLHF

len: 16
v_gene: TRBV7-6
j_gene: TRBJ2-7
CDR3aa: CASSSKTSGGPYEQYF

len: 14
v_gene: TRBV18
j_gene: TRBJ2-7
CDR3aa: CASSHGTESYEQYF

len: 15
v_gene: TRBV5-1
j_gene: TRBJ1-1
CDR3aa: CASYMGGSMNTEAFF

len: 15
v_gene: TRBV28
j_gene: TRBJ2-7
CDR3aa: CASSFVRLAGPEQYF

len: 14
v_gene: TRBV12-3/TRBV12-4
j_gene: TRBJ2-3
CDR3aa: CASSSHVGTDTQYF

len: 16
v_gene: TRBV18
j_gene: TRBJ2-5
CDR3aa: CASSPITSRGEETQYF